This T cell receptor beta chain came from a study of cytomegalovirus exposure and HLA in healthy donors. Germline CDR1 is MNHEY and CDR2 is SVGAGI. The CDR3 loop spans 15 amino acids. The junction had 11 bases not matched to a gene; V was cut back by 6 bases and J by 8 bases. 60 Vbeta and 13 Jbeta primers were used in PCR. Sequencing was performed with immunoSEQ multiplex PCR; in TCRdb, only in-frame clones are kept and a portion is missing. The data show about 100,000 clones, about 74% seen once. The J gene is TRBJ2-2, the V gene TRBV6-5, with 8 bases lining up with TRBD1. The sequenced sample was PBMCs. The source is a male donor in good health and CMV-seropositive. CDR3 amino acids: CASSLTGQGGGELFF. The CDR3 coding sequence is TGTGCCAGCAGCTTAACAGGACAGGGAGGAGGGGAGCTGTTTTTT.